Below are 25 T cell receptor beta chains sequenced from a single sample in a study of CD8+ T cells in alopecia areata listed by TCRdb under 2018. Libraries were constructed by the immunoSEQ multiplex PCR assay. RNA was extracted from all samples and reverse transcribed into cDNA as template for TCR sequencing. This is the immuneACCESS table as TCRdb keeps it, with only in-frame sequences that have V and J called. A part of the clones is gone; compared with another copy, unresolved V genes explain less than half, and the rest is unexplained. The sample table contains 90,000 to 150,000 clones; only one count was recorded for under 40% of them. The top ten clones comprise 3% to 3.5% of the sample. The sample comprised CD4+ T cells sorted from blood. The receptor set was obtained from a human donor with alopecia areata.

The chain couples TRBV29-1 to TRBJ2-3; TRBD2 aligns across 9 bases. With 6 bases clipped from V and 7 bases from J, the junction kept 5 bases outside the gene matches. The CDR3 loop spans 12 amino acids. Germline CDR1 reads SQVTM; CDR2 reads ANQGSEA. In DNA form, the CDR3 reads TGCAGCGTCGTTAGCGGGGGCAATACGCAGTATTTT. This encodes CSVVSGGNTQYF.

This chain connects TRBV5-1 to TRBJ2-7, with TRBD1 identical over 9 bases. The J segment lost 2 bases and the V segment lost 4 bases, leaving 4 bases of the junction unmatched. CDR1 is SGHRS and CDR2 is YFSETQ in the germline V gene. The CDR3 contains 14 residues. CDR3 in DNA: TGCGCCAGCAGCGAGCGGGACAGGGCCTACGAGCAGTACTTC. Translated: CASSERDRAYEQYF.

On this clone itself: This sample also contains other DNA sequences that code for the same CDR3. The V gene is TRBV29-1, the J gene TRBJ1-2; no firm D call. The CDR3 runs 12 residues. Germline CDR1 and CDR2: SQVTM and ANQGSEA. Trimming cost V 3 bases and J 2 bases, with 7 bases left between them. This chain's CDR3 is CSVDSLNYGYTF. CDR3 DNA sequence: TGCAGCGTTGACAGCTTAAACTATGGCTACACCTTC.

This chain joins TRBV7-2 and TRBJ2-3; D is uncertain. The CDR3 is made up of 12 amino acids. Germline values: CDR1 SGHTA, CDR2 FQGNSA. With 2 bases removed from V and 5 bases from J, the gap between germline ends came to 5 bases. CDR3 nucleotides: TGTGCCAGCAGCTTATGGGGAGATACGCAGTATTTT. This codes for CASSLWGDTQYF.

The chain couples TRBV29-1 to TRBJ1-2, with a possible D match to TRBD1 (6 bases). The CDR3 spans 16 residues. Trimming took off 0 bases at V and 8 bases at J, with 22 bases between the two ends. In germline, CDR1 is SQVTM, CDR2 ANQGSEA. The CDR3 loop is CSVEDPTPGAPGGYTF. The CDR3 bases are TGCAGCGTTGAAGACCCGACCCCAGGGGCGCCGGGGGGCTACACCTTC.

The rearrangement links TRBV4-1 to TRBJ2-1; no firm D call. V lost 7 bases and J lost 5, with 6 bases in between. Germline V gene lookup returns CDR1 MGHRA and CDR2 YSYEKL. CDR3 length equals 11 residues. CDR3 in DNA: TGCGCCAGCACCCGGGACAATGAGCAGTTCTTC. Amino acid sequence: CASTRDNEQFF.

The rearrangement uses TRBV28 and TRBJ1-2; D is uncertain. The CDR3 consists of 13 residues. Per the germline V gene, CDR1 is MDHEN and CDR2 is SYDVKM. The V and J ends lost 5 bases and 6 bases respectively, with 13 bases between them. The CDR3 nucleotides are TGTGCCAGCAGTCGCGATCCGAACGATGGCTACACCTTC. Its translation: CASSRDPNDGYTF.

There are a few counts of this clone. V gene TRBV6-5 combines with J gene TRBJ1-1; a weak D match, TRBD1 (5 bases). Trimming shortened V by 7 bases and J by 0 bases, and 12 bases separated the two germline ends. CDR1 is MNHEY and CDR2 is SVGAGI in the germline V gene. The CDR3 is made up of 14 amino acids. The CDR3 loop is CASNAGQMNTEAFF. The CDR3 DNA reads TGTGCCAGCAATGCCGGACAAATGAACACTGAAGCTTTCTTT.

This clone was counted a single time. The genes are TRBV28 and TRBJ2-7, with a weak D call TRBD1 (5 bases). Germline CDR1 reads MDHEN; CDR2 reads SYDVKM. The V end lost 6 bases, the J end lost 0 bases, and 9 bases lay between the germline ends. The length of the CDR3 is 13 residues. The CDR3 DNA reads as TGTGCCAGCAGACAGGCGAACTCCTACGAGCAGTACTTC. Its translation is CASRQANSYEQYF. Together with reference TRBV28 and TRBJ2-7, the CDR3 gives the full variable domain: DVKVTQSSRYLVKRTGEKVFLECVQDMDHENMFWYRQDPGLGLRLIYFSYDVKMKEKGDIPEGYSVSREKKERFSLILESASTNQTSMYLCASRQANSYEQYFGPGTRLTVT.

V and J are TRBV18 and TRBJ1-1, with TRBD1 as a possible D gene (6 bases). The CDR3 is 15 residues long. Between the trimmed V and J ends, which lost 3 bases and 4 bases, there was a span of 15 bases. Per germline, CDR1 KGHSH and CDR2 LQKENI. CDR3 coding DNA: TGTGCCAGCTCACCTTCTTCAGGGGCGGGCACTGAAGCTTTCTTT. Residues: CASSPSSGAGTEAFF.

V usage is TRBV7-2 and J usage is TRBJ1-2, with D unclear. The germline V gene has CDR1 SGHTA and CDR2 FQGNSA. Deletions cut 5 bases from V and 7 bases from J, with 20 bases between. The CDR3 length is 15 residues. The CDR3 DNA reads TGTGCCAGCAGCACGACCGGACCAGCTCCCCTTGGCTACACCTTC. Encoded protein: CASSTTGPAPLGYTF.

Only a few counts were recorded for this clone. The rearrangement links TRBV30 to TRBJ1-2; D may be TRBD1 (5 bases). Per germline, CDR1 GTSNPN and CDR2 SVGIG (reference sequence). Trimming removed 2 bases at V and 7 bases at J, with 11 bases between. The CDR3 contains 12 residues. The CDR3 spells CAWSQGRSGYTF. In DNA, the CDR3 is TGTGCCTGGAGTCAGGGACGTTCTGGCTACACCTTC.

This rearrangement joins TRBV4-2 to TRBJ1-1, with D hard to call. The length of the CDR3 is 15 residues. CDR1 is LGHNA and CDR2 is YNFKEQ in the germline V gene. The V end was cut by 0 bases, the J end by 11 bases, with 19 bases between. CDR3 sequence: CASSQDIRLERVAFF. The CDR3 bases are TGTGCCAGCAGCCAAGATATCCGTTTGGAGCGGGTTGCTTTCTTT.

This clone was counted between two and nine times. CDR3 sequence: CASAGTVLETQYF. Here the CDR3 DNA reads TGCGCCAGCGCCGGGACAGTATTGGAGACCCAGTACTTC. This chain joins TRBV5-1 and TRBJ2-5, with TRBD1 identical over 7 bases. This CDR3 region has 13 residues. The V and J ends lost 7 bases and 5 bases, in that order; junction bases with no gene match: 8. CDR1 and CDR2 from the germline V gene are SGHRS and YFSETQ.

Relative to its sample, this clone is medium-sized (0.01 to 0.1%). This chain uses TRBV23-1 with TRBJ1-3; D gene uncertain. Being an ORF, TRBV23-1 has a function that is uncertain. Trimming removed 7 bases from V and 0 bases from J, with 7 bases in between. CDR3 length: 13 residues. The CDR3 region has the DNA TGCGCCAGCACCCGGTGCTCTGGAAACACCATATATTTT. Protein sequence: CASTRCSGNTIYF.

This clone came up a few times. V is TRBV7-9 and J is TRBJ2-1; 10 nucleotides line up with TRBD2. The CDR3 has 14 amino acids. The ends lost 3 bases at V and 15 bases at J; junction bases unmatched: 11. Looked up from germline, CDR1 is SEHNR and CDR2 is FQNEAQ (reference sequence). In nucleotides, the CDR3 is TGTGCCAGCAGCTTTGATGCTAGCGGGGGACCCGGGTTCTTC. Translation gives CASSFDASGGPGFF.

The chain links TRBV6-6 to TRBJ2-3; no clear D. In germline, CDR1 is MNHNY, CDR2 SVGAGI (reference sequence). The CDR3 extends over 12 amino acids. The ends were cut back, 6 bases at V and 4 bases at J, with 8 bases in the middle. In DNA, the CDR3 is TGTGCCAGCAGCCCTAACTCAGATACGCAGTATTTT. This gives the protein CASSPNSDTQYF.

V and J are TRBV5-1 and TRBJ2-1; the match to TRBD2 covers 8 bases. CDR1 and CDR2 (germline): SGHRS, YFSETQ. V trimming: 0 bases; J trimming: 4 bases; junction bases outside the gene matches: 3. This CDR3 has 15 amino acids. The CDR3 sequence is CASSLGVAGYNEQFF. In DNA form, the CDR3 reads TGCGCCAGCAGCTTGGGAGTAGCGGGGTACAATGAGCAGTTCTTC.

On this clone itself: The same CDR3 is also encoded by other DNA sequences in this sample. The J gene is TRBJ1-2, the V gene TRBV29-1; D is uncertain. The V gene's germline CDR1 is SQVTM and CDR2 ANQGSEA. The CDR3 sequence is 8 residues long. Trimming removed 4 bases from V and 7 bases from J, with 1 base in between. DNA of the CDR3: TGCAGCGTTGGTGGCTACACCTTC. It yields the protein CSVGGYTF.

J is TRBJ1-3 and V is TRBV29-1, with a tentative D call TRBD1 (5 bases). CDR1 and CDR2 from the germline V gene are SQVTM and ANQGSEA. This CDR3 is built from 12 residues. Trimming removed 6 bases at V and 7 bases at J, with 13 bases between. CDR3 region: CSVRDSGNTIYF. Here the CDR3 DNA reads TGCAGCGTCCGGGACTCCGGGAACACCATATATTTT.

In DNA, the CDR3 is TGCAGCGTTGGGGGGGACGAGCAGTACTTC. Amino acids: CSVGGDEQYF. This chain links TRBV29-1 with TRBJ2-7, with D perhaps TRBD2 (6 bases). Germline CDR1 SQVTM, CDR2 ANQGSEA. The CDR3 is made up of 10 amino acids. Between the trimmed V and J ends, which lost 4 bases and 5 bases, there was a span of 6 bases.

This clone has just a few counts. V and J are TRBV11-2 and TRBJ2-1; no clear D. This CDR3 has 15 residues. Germline V lookup: CDR1 SGHAT, CDR2 FQNNGV. Trimming took 5 bases from V and 6 from J, leaving 17 bases between them. This CDR3 reads CASSHVRRLGNEQFF. The DNA of the CDR3 is TGTGCCAGCAGCCATGTCAGGAGATTGGGCAATGAGCAGTTCTTC.

This chain joins TRBV4-1 and TRBJ2-3; D may be TRBD2 (5 bases). The length of the CDR3 is 14 residues. The ends were cut back, 5 bases at V and 4 bases at J, with 13 bases in the middle. The germline CDR1 and CDR2 sequences are MGHRA and YSYEKL. The chain's CDR3 is CASSDYRESDTQYF. In DNA form, the CDR3 reads TGCGCCAGCAGCGATTACCGGGAATCAGATACGCAGTATTTT.

This clone has more than one count but fewer than ten. This sequence joins TRBV29-1 and TRBJ1-6, with D maybe TRBD1 (6 bases). Germline V gene data show CDR1 as SQVTM and CDR2 as ANQGSEA. The CDR3 consists of 14 residues. Trimming removed 5 bases from V and 7 bases from J, with 15 bases in between. The CDR3 here is CSVKGQGGNSPLHF. CDR3 DNA sequence: TGCAGCGTTAAGGGACAAGGTGGGAATTCACCCCTCCACTTT.

This chain uses TRBV29-1 with TRBJ2-3, with 12 positions matching TRBD1. Germline V gene data show CDR1 as SQVTM and CDR2 as ANQGSEA. The CDR3 sequence is 16 residues long. Trimming at V came to 1 base and at J to 4 bases, leaving 6 bases not matched to a gene. The CDR3 DNA follows: TGCAGCGTTGAAGTACCGGGACAGGGGGCAGCAGATACGCAGTATTTT. Protein product: CSVEVPGQGAADTQYF.